The subject of this entry is one T cell receptor (beta chain). Its matching antigen is unknown. Germline V gives CDR1 SGHVS, CDR2 FQNEAQ. The V end was cut by 1 base, the J end by 0 bases, with 7 bases between. The CDR3 extends over 15 amino acids. This sample stems from a study of T cells in localized non-small cell lung cancer. Clones were sequenced by immunoSEQ multiplex PCR, and TCRdb holds only the in-frame ones, with some missing. The data contain approximately 30,000 clones, over 85% of them singletons. General study points: The study linked higher blood T cell density to longer overall survival. Uninvolved neighboring lung showed the greatest T cell clonality, exceeding tumor. Heterogeneity stays possible, as sequencing covered only one tumor region. There were a median roughly 61 of the top 100 tumor clones appearing in adjacent lung.

This rearrangement joins TRBV7-8 to TRBJ1-5; tentatively, D is TRBD1 (6 bases). This clonotype originated in a woman aged 18-50 years with stage I lung adenocarcinoma. Sequencing was performed on peripheral blood, taken before any cancer treatment. DNA for the CDR3: TGTGCCAGCAGCTTAGGGGACACTAGCAATCAGCCCCAGCATTTT. Translation gives CASSLGDTSNQPQHF.